This T cell receptor (beta chain) was sequenced for a study of tumor and adjacent non-tumor tissue in lung cancer. About this clonotype itself: The target antigen is unknown. A junction boundary mismatches the germline segment, possibly from a read error.

Germline loops: CDR1 SQVTM, CDR2 ANQGSEA. The CDR3 is made up of 15 amino acids. Study outcomes and limitations: Top 100 clones took a larger repertoire share in normal lung.

The library came from three nested PCR rounds adapted from ARM-PCR protocols. MiXCR, run by TCRdb on the multiplex PCR reads, gives a single entry per CDR3 protein. The sample has 110,000 or so distinct CDR3 sequences; roughly three fifths are singletons. No cell sorting was done before RNA was extracted from the tissue. Distant lung tissue was collected more than 3 cm away from the tumor edge. Sequencing used distant non-tumor lung tissue. This chain uses TRBV29-1 with TRBJ2-3; 11 bases map to TRBD2. The sequence came from a man aged 55 to 70 with non-small cell lung cancer. CDR3 DNA: TGCAACGTTGACTCTAGCGGGGGGTTCACAGTTACGCAGTATTTT. Its translation is CNVDSSGGFTVTQYF.